This passage covers 31 T cell receptor beta chains from one sample sequenced in a study of T cells after yellow fever vaccination (dated by TCRdb to between 2018 and 2021). The sample's treatment or condition, from its label and the paper: live attenuated yellow fever vaccine strain. The library relied on 5' RACE. Sequencing instrument: Illumina NovaSeq 6000. Starting from the raw public reads, TCRdb applied fastp trimming at Q25, assembled clones with MiXCR and retained in-frame beta chains. One record per CDR3 amino acid sequence lists the most common genes and DNA. The sample has about 210,000 distinct CDR3 sequences on record, more than 3% of them singletons. The biggest ten clones account for around 3% of the sample. The input for sequencing was CD4+ T cells sorted from PBMCs, taken 10 days after the yellow fever booster vaccination. The receptors were gathered from a man aged 18 to 29 who received the YFV17D yellow fever vaccine.

The V gene is TRBV7-9, the J gene TRBJ2-7, with 7 positions matching TRBD1. The CDR3 length is 15 residues. The germline gives CDR1 SEHNR, CDR2 FQNEAQ (reference sequence). V trimming: 0 bases; J trimming: 4 bases; junction bases outside the gene matches: 6. The CDR3: CASSLASGGFYEQYV. The CDR3 DNA reads as TGTGCCAGCAGCTTAGCCTCAGGGGGATTTTACGAGCAGTACGTC.

This clonotype has just a few counts. This sequence joins TRBV7-2 and TRBJ2-7; D might be TRBD1 or TRBD2, each matching 7 bases. Looked up from germline, CDR1 is SGHTA and CDR2 is FQGNSA. With 5 bases removed from V and 1 base from J, the gap between germline ends came to 18 bases. The CDR3 spans 16 residues. The CDR3: CASSRQGGRHSYEQYF. DNA of the CDR3: TGTGCCAGCAGCAGACAGGGAGGGAGGCATTCCTACGAGCAGTACTTC. Full variable domain (remainder filled in from reference TRBV7-2 and TRBJ2-7): GAGVSQSPSNKVTEKGKDVELRCDPISGHTALYWYRQSLGQGLEFLIYFQGNSAPDKSGLPSDRFSAERTGGSVSTLTIQRTQQEDSAVYLCASSRQGGRHSYEQYFGPGTRLTVT.

This chain connects TRBV5-1 to TRBJ2-4; the D call may be TRBD1 or TRBD2 (5 bases each). Per germline, CDR1 SGHRS and CDR2 YFSETQ. V was clipped by 4 bases and J by 8 bases, with 13 bases between them. CDR3 length: 13 amino acids. CDR3 sequence (DNA): TGCGCCAGCAGCAGCGAAAGAGGGGACATTCAGTACTTC. Residues: CASSSERGDIQYF.

There are many counts of this clonotype. The chain uses TRBV12-3 or TRBV12-4 and TRBJ2-3; TRBD2 agrees at 13 bases. The trim removed 5 bases at V and 8 bases at J, leaving 4 bases unmatched. The length of the CDR3 is 14 residues. The CDR3 region has the DNA TGTGCCAGCAGTAGTCGGACTAGCGGGGGTACGCAGTATTTT. As protein: CASSSRTSGGTQYF.

This clonotype was detected many times. The chain recombines TRBV28 with TRBJ2-7; TRBD1 agrees at 7 bases. CDR3 length: 12 residues. Per the germline V gene, CDR1 is MDHEN and CDR2 is SYDVKM. J was trimmed by 7 bases and V by 5 bases; bases with no gene match: 5. CDR3 sequence: CASSRDRWEQYF. For the CDR3, the DNA is TGTGCCAGCAGTCGGGACAGATGGGAGCAGTACTTC.

This clonotype was counted many times. This chain joins TRBV29-1 and TRBJ2-2; 8 bases match TRBD2. The CDR3 consists of 14 residues. J was trimmed by 3 bases and V by 6 bases; bases with no gene match: 6. CDR1 and CDR2 from the germline V gene are SQVTM and ANQGSEA. CDR3 sequence (DNA): TGCAGCGTGTCGGGGGGGACCGACACCGGGGAGCTGTTTTTT. Its translation is CSVSGGTDTGELFF.

This clonotype was detected only a few times. The V and J genes are TRBV12-3 or TRBV12-4 and TRBJ2-2; TRBD1 is a possible D gene (5 bases). Between the trimmed V and J ends, which lost 0 bases and 5 bases, there was a span of 10 bases. This CDR3 has 15 residues. Written as DNA, the CDR3 is TGTGCCAGCAGTTTAGCGCTGACAGCTACCGGGGAGCTGTTTTTT. This gives the protein CASSLALTATGELFF.

This clonotype was observed a few times. The genes are TRBV19 and TRBJ2-1, with a weak D call TRBD1 (5 bases). The CDR3 spans 14 residues. The V gene's germline CDR1 is LNHDA and CDR2 SQIVND (reference sequence). The V gene lost 0 bases and the J gene lost 4 bases, with 7 bases spanning the gap. Here the CDR3 reads CASSIERQYNEQFF. Written as DNA, the CDR3 is TGTGCCAGTAGTATAGAGAGACAGTACAATGAGCAGTTCTTC.

This clonotype was picked up many times. This chain uses TRBV4-3 with TRBJ2-3, with 7 bases fitting TRBD2. The CDR3 spans 14 residues. V lost 3 bases to trimming and J lost 1 base; unmatched junction nucleotides: 1. Germline V gene data show CDR1 as LGHNA and CDR2 as YSLEER. CDR3 loop: CASSHAGGTDTQYF. The CDR3 nucleotides are TGCGCCAGCAGCCACGCGGGGGGCACAGATACGCAGTATTTT.

This clonotype was recorded a few times. V is TRBV12-3 or TRBV12-4 and J is TRBJ1-5; unclear D gene. CDR3 length: 14 residues. Trimming took off 4 bases at V and 9 bases at J, with 16 bases between the two ends. This CDR3 reads CASSSPQGLGPQHF. As DNA, the CDR3 is TGTGCCAGCAGTTCCCCGCAAGGGCTGGGGCCCCAGCATTTT.

Only a few counts were recorded for this clonotype. The chain is built from TRBV12-3 or TRBV12-4 and TRBJ1-2, with D uncertain. CDR3 length: 14 amino acids. Trimming removed 5 bases at V and 0 bases at J, with 10 bases between. The CDR3 region is CASSVPLANYGYTF. The DNA for the CDR3 is TGTGCCAGCAGTGTCCCGCTAGCTAACTATGGCTACACCTTC.

The chain couples TRBV5-1 to TRBJ1-1; 7 bases line up with TRBD1. This CDR3 has 14 residues. CDR1 and CDR2 from the germline V gene are SGHRS and YFSETQ. V dropped 4 bases and J dropped 3; count of bases not matched to a gene: 6. The CDR3 protein is CASSDGTVDTEAFF. For the CDR3, the DNA is TGCGCCAGCAGCGACGGGACAGTGGACACTGAAGCTTTCTTT.

The CDR3: CSAPPGTDTDTQYF. In nucleotides, the CDR3 is TGCAGTGCTCCACCCGGGACAGACACAGATACGCAGTATTTT. This chain connects TRBV20-1 to TRBJ2-3; the match to TRBD1 covers 7 bases. The germline V gene encodes CDR1 DFQATT and CDR2 SNEGSKA (reference sequence). CDR3 length: 14 amino acids. V was pared by 5 bases and J by 2 bases, with 7 bases of the junction left unmatched.

The chain employs TRBV28 and TRBJ2-5, with D possibly called TRBD1 or TRBD2 (5 bases each). The CDR3 has 15 amino acids. V gave up 6 bases and J gave up 4 bases, with 18 bases separating them. Looked up from germline, CDR1 is MDHEN and CDR2 is SYDVKM. DNA for the CDR3: TGTGCCAGCAGGGACGGGGACCCTGGGGGAGAGACCCAGTACTTC. The encoded protein is CASRDGDPGGETQYF. The full variable domain, its missing parts supplied by reference TRBV28 and TRBJ2-5, is DVKVTQSSRYLVKRTGEKVFLECVQDMDHENMFWYRQDPGLGLRLIYFSYDVKMKEKGDIPEGYSVSREKKERFSLILESASTNQTSMYLCASRDGDPGGETQYFGPGTRLLVL.

This clonotype came up many times. The gene calls are TRBV5-1 and TRBJ2-2; TRBD1 agrees at 7 bases. V was pared by 2 bases and J by 6 bases, with 4 bases of the junction left unmatched. This CDR3 region has 14 residues. The germline CDR1 and CDR2 sequences are SGHRS and YFSETQ. The DNA for the CDR3 is TGCGCCAGCAGCTTAAGCACAGGGGCCGGGGAGCTGTTTTTT. It yields the protein CASSLSTGAGELFF.

This clonotype was seen at least ten times. V gene TRBV7-2 combines with J gene TRBJ1-3; D is uncertain. This CDR3 region has 14 residues. V was trimmed by 3 bases and J by 1 base, leaving 7 bases between them. The germline gives CDR1 SGHTA, CDR2 FQGNSA. The CDR3, as DNA: TGTGCCAGCAGCTTTTATGTTTCTGGAAACACCATATATTTT. Encoded protein: CASSFYVSGNTIYF.

This rearrangement joins TRBV27 to TRBJ1-5; D is undetermined. V was shortened by 0 bases and J by 7 bases, with 13 bases between the two germline ends. Germline loops: CDR1 MNHEY, CDR2 SMNVEV (reference sequence). This CDR3 has 15 residues. The CDR3 DNA reads TGTGCCAGCAGTTTATCGATTGCCTCGGGGCAGCCCCAGCATTTT. Encoded protein: CASSLSIASGQPQHF.

This clonotype has a count of ten or more. The CDR3 sequence is CASSSSGPRTTEAFF. CDR3 nucleotide sequence: TGTGCCAGCAGCTCATCCGGGCCGAGGACCACTGAAGCTTTCTTT. The V call is TRBV7-2, the J call TRBJ1-1; D gene unclear. Trimming stripped 4 bases from V and 4 bases from J, with 16 bases between. Germline-derived CDR1 and CDR2 are SGHTA and FQGNSA. The length of the CDR3 is 15 residues.

V is TRBV9 and J is TRBJ2-1, with 9 bases that match TRBD2. Trimming cost V 2 bases and J 1 base; bases outside gene matches: 4. This CDR3 spans 16 amino acids. Looked up from germline, CDR1 is SGDLS and CDR2 is YYNGEE. CDR3 DNA: TGTGCCAGCAGCGTCATAGCGGGGGCTTCCTACAATGAGCAGTTCTTC. Encoded protein: CASSVIAGASYNEQFF.

The CDR3 loop is CASSLTATGRQPQHF. CDR3 bases: TGTGCCAGCAGCTTAACCGCGACGGGGCGTCAGCCCCAGCATTTT. This chain links TRBV7-2 with TRBJ1-5, with D maybe TRBD1 (5 bases). Germline V CDR1 and CDR2: SGHTA, FQGNSA. Between the trimmed V and J ends, which lost 2 bases and 6 bases, there was a span of 14 bases. This CDR3 comprises 15 residues. Full variable domain (remainder filled in from reference TRBV7-2 and TRBJ1-5): GAGVSQSPSNKVTEKGKDVELRCDPISGHTALYWYRQSLGQGLEFLIYFQGNSAPDKSGLPSDRFSAERTGGSVSTLTIQRTQQEDSAVYLCASSLTATGRQPQHFGDGTRLSIL.

This clonotype came up many times. V usage is TRBV5-1 and J usage is TRBJ2-3; D might be TRBD1 or TRBD2, each matching 5 bases. V gave up 4 bases and J gave up 7 bases, with 19 bases separating them. Germline loops: CDR1 SGHRS, CDR2 YFSETQ. This CDR3 has 15 residues. The CDR3 is CASSTGTPGRNTQYF. The CDR3 coding sequence is TGCGCCAGCAGCACCGGGACGCCGGGCAGGAATACGCAGTATTTT.

This clonotype has a count of ten or more. This sequence joins TRBV15 and TRBJ2-2; the match to TRBD2 covers 9 bases. The V gene end was trimmed by 3 bases and the J gene end by 4 bases; junction bases not matched to a gene: 6. The germline CDR1 and CDR2 sequences are LNHNV and YYDKDF (reference sequence). The CDR3 consists of 16 residues. The CDR3 nucleotides are TGTGCCACCAGCAGCCCGGGACTAGCAGGCACCGGGGAGCTGTTTTTT. Encoded protein: CATSSPGLAGTGELFF.

This clonotype has a count of ten or more. The chain couples TRBV25-1 to TRBJ2-7; D is uncertain. Per germline, CDR1 MGHDK and CDR2 SYGVNS. V dropped 5 bases and J dropped 3 bases, with 14 bases sitting between them. This CDR3 comprises 14 residues. CDR3 sequence: CASSPQTPHYEQYF. As DNA, the CDR3 is TGTGCCAGCAGTCCACAAACTCCGCACTACGAGCAGTACTTC.

The sample holds a few counts of this clonotype. The J gene is TRBJ1-2, the V gene TRBV20-1; a weak D match, TRBD1 (5 bases). Germline lookup yields CDR1 DFQATT and CDR2 SNEGSKA (reference sequence). The CDR3 has 11 residues. Trimming left V 6 bases short and J 7 bases short, with 12 bases between. CDR3 nucleotides: TGCAGTGCATCCGGGACGAGTGGCTACACCTTC. Amino acid sequence: CSASGTSGYTF.

Concerning this clonotype itself: A much larger clone differs from this one at a single base, so this may be a read error. The chain employs TRBV7-9 and TRBJ2-3; D might be TRBD1 (5 bases). Trimming removed 1 base from V and 2 bases from J, with 7 bases in between. This CDR3 is built from 14 residues. In germline, CDR1 is SEHNR, CDR2 FQNEAQ (reference sequence). The CDR3 coding sequence is TGTGCCAGCAGCTTAGGACAGATCACAGATACGCAGTATTTT. It specifies CASSLGQITDTQYF.

The V gene is TRBV10-3, the J gene TRBJ2-7; D is undetermined. Trimming removed 10 bases at V and 7 bases at J, with 20 bases between. The length of the CDR3 is 13 residues. Germline values: CDR1 ENHRY, CDR2 SYGVKD. CDR3 DNA: TGTGCCACCAAAGACCACGGGTTGAGGGAGCAGTACTTC. As protein: CATKDHGLREQYF.

This clonotype was counted a few times. J is TRBJ2-1 and V is TRBV3-1; 8 bases are shared with TRBD1. CDR3 size: 17 residues. V dropped 4 bases and J dropped 7; count of bases not matched to a gene: 15. Germline V gene sequence: CDR1 LGHDT, CDR2 YNNKEL (reference sequence). The CDR3 bases are TGTGCCAGCAGCCGCCTAGGAGGGCAGGGGGCAGGGAATGAGCAGTTCTTC. Amino acids: CASSRLGGQGAGNEQFF.

In this sample, this clonotype turned up many times. This chain links TRBV20-1 with TRBJ2-3; tentatively, D is TRBD2 (5 bases). Germline V gene lookup returns CDR1 DFQATT and CDR2 SNEGSKA (reference sequence). With 3 bases removed from V and 4 bases from J, the gap between germline ends came to 11 bases. The CDR3 covers 13 residues. CDR3 residues: CSARRQRADTQYF. The CDR3 DNA reads TGCAGTGCTAGGAGGCAGAGGGCAGATACGCAGTATTTT.

This chain connects TRBV11-2 to TRBJ2-1, with D tentatively TRBD1 (6 bases). Trimming took 4 bases from V and 0 from J, leaving 10 bases between them. Germline-derived CDR1 and CDR2 are SGHAT and FQNNGV. The CDR3 totals 15 residues. CDR3 sequence reads: CASSSIRGSYNEQFF. Written as DNA, the CDR3 is TGTGCCAGCAGCTCCATCAGGGGCTCCTACAATGAGCAGTTCTTC.

This clonotype was picked up a small number of times. The chain uses TRBV5-4 and TRBJ1-1; no clear D. This CDR3 is built from 16 residues. CDR1 and CDR2 (germline): SGHNT, YYREEE (reference sequence). V was pared by 2 bases and J by 0 bases, with 14 bases between. This CDR3 reads CASSFGTYVMNTEAFF. The CDR3 DNA follows: TGTGCCAGCAGCTTCGGTACATATGTCATGAACACTGAAGCTTTCTTT.

This clonotype was detected a few times. J is TRBJ2-6 and V is TRBV12-3 or TRBV12-4; 8 nucleotides align to TRBD1. Losses at the gene ends were 3 bases for V and 1 base for J; bases not matched to a gene: 5. The CDR3 runs 17 residues. DNA for the CDR3: TGTGCCAGCAGTTTGACAGGGGTATTTTCTGGGGCCAACGTCCTGACTTTC. Translated, it gives CASSLTGVFSGANVLTF.